These 13 T cell receptor beta chains originate from one sample sequenced in a study of T cells in Graves' hyperthyroidism and ophthalmopathy. TCR beta CDR3 sequences were amplified from RNA transcripts. A first-round RT-PCR of the TCR CDR3 used the HTBI primer set. TCRdb recomputed calls from the multiplex PCR reads with MiXCR, one row per CDR3 protein. This sample has about 350,000 distinct CDR3 sequences, with 11% to 15% found just once. Input material: blood. The origin of the receptors is a woman in her thirties with Graves' hyperthyroidism.

With regard to this clonotype: This may stem from a read error, because a much larger clone lies one nucleotide away. This sequence joins TRBV11-2 and TRBJ2-5; 12 positions match TRBD2. CDR1 is SGHAT, CDR2 FQNNGV, per germline. The CDR3 runs 17 residues. V dropped 5 bases and J dropped 4; count of bases not matched to a gene: 11. The CDR3 sequence is CASSPGLAGSPGETQYF. The CDR3 coding sequence is TGTGCCAGCAGCCCCGGACTAGCGGGAAGCCCGGGAGAGACCCAGTACTTC.

There are a few counts of this clonotype. CDR3 nucleotides: TGTGCCAGCACCGATCCTATTGGAAATGAAGCTTTCTTT. Translation: CASTDPIGNEAFF. This chain connects TRBV28 to TRBJ1-1; D is unresolved. There are 13 residues in the CDR3. Per germline, CDR1 MDHEN and CDR2 SYDVKM. Trimming stripped 7 bases from V and 7 bases from J, with 16 bases between.

Ten or more counts support this clonotype. The CDR3 loop reads CSAEGLETYNEQFF. CDR3 nucleotide sequence: TGCAGCGCCGAGGGACTGGAAACCTACAATGAGCAGTTCTTC. The V call is TRBV29-1, the J call TRBJ2-1; D might be TRBD2 (6 bases). Trimming shortened V by 7 bases and J by 2 bases, and 15 bases separated the two germline ends. The CDR3 runs 14 residues. Germline V gene lookup returns CDR1 SQVTM and CDR2 ANQGSEA.

There are many counts of this clonotype. The chain uses TRBV7-9 and TRBJ2-3; 7 bases map to TRBD1. Germline lookup yields CDR1 SEHNR and CDR2 FQNEAQ (reference sequence). The CDR3 extends over 16 amino acids. With V trimmed by 5 bases and J by 2 bases, 10 bases remained unmatched. In nucleotides, the CDR3 is TGTGCCAGCAGCCCTAGAGGGACAGCCCTCACAGATACGCAGTATTTT. Translation: CASSPRGTALTDTQYF.

This clonotype turned up a few times. The rearrangement uses TRBV9 and TRBJ2-1; 9 bases map to TRBD2. The CDR3 consists of 16 residues. Germline trimming cut 0 bases from V and 2 bases from J; bases unmatched to any gene: 3. The germline gives CDR1 SGDLS, CDR2 YYNGEE. CDR3 protein: CASSVAGTSPYNEQFF. DNA for the CDR3: TGTGCCAGCAGCGTAGCTGGGACTAGCCCCTACAATGAGCAGTTCTTC.

The sample holds many counts of this clonotype. The V call is TRBV5-5, the J call TRBJ2-5; 10 bases map to TRBD2. The CDR3 has 16 residues. The V gene end was trimmed by 4 bases and the J gene end by 1 base; junction bases not matched to a gene: 7. CDR1 is SGHKS, CDR2 YYEKEE, per germline (reference sequence). DNA of the CDR3: TGTGCCAGCAGCCCCGGGGTAGCGGGAGGCCAAGAGACCCAGTACTTC. This translates into CASSPGVAGGQETQYF.

The rearrangement uses TRBV14 and TRBJ2-7, with 8 bases aligning to TRBD1. Germline lookup yields CDR1 SGHDN and CDR2 FVKESK. V was pared by 3 bases and J by 4 bases, with 11 bases of the junction left unmatched. This CDR3 has 16 amino acids. The CDR3 spells CASSQTRDRFGYEQYF. CDR3 coding DNA: TGTGCCAGCAGCCAGACTCGGGACAGGTTCGGTTACGAGCAGTACTTC.

CDR3 loop: CASRRTGDRNEQYF. The CDR3 DNA follows: TGTGCCAGCAGACGGACAGGGGATCGGAACGAGCAGTACTTC. This chain joins TRBV28 and TRBJ2-7, with 9 bases lining up with TRBD1. Trimming cost V 6 bases and J 5 bases; bases outside gene matches: 8. Germline CDR1 is MDHEN and CDR2 is SYDVKM. The CDR3 sequence is 14 residues long.

This clonotype was seen at least ten times. This chain connects TRBV11-3 to TRBJ2-2; D may be TRBD1 or TRBD2 (6 bases each). This CDR3 has 16 residues. Trimming removed 1 base from V and 2 bases from J, with 11 bases in between. CDR1 SGHNT and CDR2 YENEEA come from the germline V gene. Here the CDR3 DNA reads TGTGCCAGCAGCTTAGTATCCGGGGGCAACACCGGGGAGCTGTTTTTT. Its translation: CASSLVSGGNTGELFF.

This clonotype was picked up many times. This chain uses TRBV28 with TRBJ2-2, with D unresolved. CDR1 and CDR2 (germline): MDHEN, SYDVKM. This CDR3 region has 15 residues. Trimming cost V 7 bases and J 3 bases, with 15 bases left between them. The DNA of the CDR3 is TGTGCCAGCAAGTCGGCCCGACTCTACACCGGGGAGCTGTTTTTT. Protein sequence: CASKSARLYTGELFF. Filled out from reference TRBV28 and TRBJ2-2, the complete variable domain reads DVKVTQSSRYLVKRTGEKVFLECVQDMDHENMFWYRQDPGLGLRLIYFSYDVKMKEKGDIPEGYSVSREKKERFSLILESASTNQTSMYLCASKSARLYTGELFFGEGSRLTVL.

This clonotype turned up a few times. The CDR3 sequence is CASRRGQNTEAFF. CDR3 in DNA: TGTGCCAGCCGTAGGGGACAGAACACTGAAGCTTTCTTT. The chain has TRBV12-3 or TRBV12-4 and TRBJ1-1; a possible D gene is TRBD1 (6 bases). V was pared by 8 bases and J by 1 base, with 11 bases between. The CDR3 loop spans 13 amino acids.

The CDR3: CSVVGAAGRETQYF. In DNA, the CDR3 is TGCAGCGTTGTGGGAGCGGCGGGGAGGGAGACCCAGTACTTC. J is TRBJ2-5 and V is TRBV29-1; perhaps TRBD2 as D (6 bases). Germline V gene lookup returns CDR1 SQVTM and CDR2 ANQGSEA. The V gene lost 4 bases and the J gene lost 5 bases, with 17 bases spanning the gap. The CDR3 runs 14 residues. Combining the CDR3 with reference TRBV29-1 and TRBJ2-5 gives the whole variable domain SAVISQKPSRDICQRGTSLTIQCQVDSQVTMMFWYRQQPGQSLTLIATANQGSEATYESGFVIDKFPISRPNLTFSTLTVSNMSPEDSSIYLCSVVGAAGRETQYFGPGTRLLVL.

At least ten counts were recorded for this clonotype. The rearrangement uses TRBV11-1 and TRBJ2-5; TRBD1 or TRBD2 may be the D gene (5 bases each). In germline, CDR1 is SGHAT, CDR2 FQDESV (reference sequence). The ends were cut back, 2 bases at V and 6 bases at J, with 19 bases in the middle. The CDR3 contains 16 residues. The CDR3 reads CASSLPGGQGAKTQYF. DNA for the CDR3: TGTGCCAGCAGCTTACCCGGTGGGCAGGGAGCGAAGACCCAGTACTTC. Using reference TRBV11-1 and TRBJ2-5 for the parts outside the CDR3, the full variable domain is EAEVAQSPRYKITEKSQAVAFWCDPISGHATLYWYRQILGQGPELLVQFQDESVVDDSQLPKDRFSAERLKGVDSTLKIQPAELGDSAMYLCASSLPGGQGAKTQYFGPGTRLLVL.